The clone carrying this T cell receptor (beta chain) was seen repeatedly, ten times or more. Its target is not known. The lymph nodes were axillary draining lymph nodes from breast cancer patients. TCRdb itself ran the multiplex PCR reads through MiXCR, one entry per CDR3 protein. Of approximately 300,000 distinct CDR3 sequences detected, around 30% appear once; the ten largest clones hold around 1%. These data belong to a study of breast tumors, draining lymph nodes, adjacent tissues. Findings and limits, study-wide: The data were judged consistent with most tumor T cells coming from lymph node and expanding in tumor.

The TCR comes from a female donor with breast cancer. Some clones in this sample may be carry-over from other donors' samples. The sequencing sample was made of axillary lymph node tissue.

CDR3 amino acids: CASSMGHSSYEQYF. The CDR3 DNA reads TGTGCCAGCAGCATGGGACATTCCTCCTACGAGCAGTACTTC. This sequence joins TRBV5-6 and TRBJ2-7; a possible D gene is TRBD1 (6 bases). This CDR3 is 14 amino acids long. Germline V gives CDR1 SGHDT, CDR2 YYEEEE. V was clipped by 4 bases and J by 0 bases, with 11 bases between them.